This T cell receptor beta chain was identified during a study of T cell repertoires in cytomegalovirus infection. Study-level background: Epitope selection comprised recently identified HLA-C-restricted CMV epitopes and well-studied HLA-B-restricted CMV epitopes. From public TCR beta signatures came an indication of both CMV infection and matching HLA type.

Notes on the study in general: Ex vivo responses were dominated by HLA-C-restricted CMV-specific TCR beta clonotypes. Carriers of CMV plus the relevant HLA were identified by cumulative public TCR beta family frequency.

As to this clonotype: Its antigen is unidentified.

TCRdb re-derived calls from the reads in MiXCR, one entry per CDR3 protein. Of about 130,000 distinct CDR3 sequences listed, more than 30% are singletons. The CDR3 extends over 15 amino acids. With V trimmed by 0 bases and J by 4 bases, 3 bases remained unmatched. Per germline, CDR1 DFQATT and CDR2 SNEGSKA (reference sequence). The chain combines TRBV20-1 with TRBJ2-1; 10 bases match TRBD2. The sample was CD8+ T cells from cultured PBMCs, taken from culture after CMV antigen stimulation. This receptor was taken from a human donor in good health (CMV status not recorded). Some clones in this sample may be carry-over from other donors' samples. The chain's CDR3 is CSARDPSGGYNEQFF. Written as DNA, the CDR3 is TGCAGTGCTAGAGACCCTAGCGGGGGATACAATGAGCAGTTCTTC.